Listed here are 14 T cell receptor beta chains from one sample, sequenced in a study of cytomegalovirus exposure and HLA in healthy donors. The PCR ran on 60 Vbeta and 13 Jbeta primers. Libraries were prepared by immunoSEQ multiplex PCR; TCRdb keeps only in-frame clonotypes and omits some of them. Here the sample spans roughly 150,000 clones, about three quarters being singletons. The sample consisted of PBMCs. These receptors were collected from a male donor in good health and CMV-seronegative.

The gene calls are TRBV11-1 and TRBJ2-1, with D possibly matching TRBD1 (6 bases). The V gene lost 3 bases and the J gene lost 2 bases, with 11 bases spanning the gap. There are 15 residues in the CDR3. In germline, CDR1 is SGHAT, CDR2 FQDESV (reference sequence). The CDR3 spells CASSFQGFAYNEQFF. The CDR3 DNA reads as TGTGCCAGCAGCTTTCAGGGGTTTGCCTACAATGAGCAGTTCTTC.

The CDR3 region has the DNA TGTGCCAGCAGAAGACTCTGGCAGGGGGTCACTGAAGCTTTCTTT. It is translated as CASRRLWQGVTEAFF. The V and J genes are TRBV7-8 and TRBJ1-1; the match to TRBD1 covers 7 bases. The CDR3 loop spans 15 amino acids. From germline, CDR1 is SGHVS and CDR2 FQNEAQ. With V trimmed by 6 bases and J by 4 bases, 11 bases remained unmatched. Looking up the rest from reference TRBV7-8 and TRBJ1-1 gives the full variable domain: GAGVSQSPRYKVAKRGQDVALRCDPISGHVSLFWYQQALGQGPEFLTYFQNEAQLDKSGLPSDRFFAERPEGSVSTLKIQRTQQEDSAVYLCASRRLWQGVTEAFFGQGTRLTVV.

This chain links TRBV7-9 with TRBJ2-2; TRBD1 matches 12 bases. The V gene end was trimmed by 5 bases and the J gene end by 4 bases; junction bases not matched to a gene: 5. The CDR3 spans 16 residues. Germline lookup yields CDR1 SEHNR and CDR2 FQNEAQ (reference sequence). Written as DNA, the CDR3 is TGTGCCAGCAGCCTGGGGACAGGGGGCTTCACCGGGGAGCTGTTTTTT. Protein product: CASSLGTGGFTGELFF. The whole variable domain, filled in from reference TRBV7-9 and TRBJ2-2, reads DTGVSQNPRHKITKRGQNVTFRCDPISEHNRLYWYRQTLGQGPEFLTYFQNEAQLEKSRLLSDRFSAERPKGSFSTLEIQRTEQGDSAMYLCASSLGTGGFTGELFFGEGSRLTVL.

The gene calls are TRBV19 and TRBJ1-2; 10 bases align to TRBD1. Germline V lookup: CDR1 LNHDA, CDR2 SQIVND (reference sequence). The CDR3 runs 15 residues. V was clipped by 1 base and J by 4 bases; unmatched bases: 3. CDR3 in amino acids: CASSIGGQGLYGYTF. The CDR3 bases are TGTGCCAGTAGTATAGGGGGACAGGGGCTCTATGGCTACACCTTC.

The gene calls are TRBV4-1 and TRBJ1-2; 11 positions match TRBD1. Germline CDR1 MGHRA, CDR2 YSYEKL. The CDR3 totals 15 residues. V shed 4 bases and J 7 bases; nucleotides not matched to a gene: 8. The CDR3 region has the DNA TGCGCCAGCAGCCCGACCACCGGGACAGGGGGTGGCTACACCTTC. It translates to CASSPTTGTGGGYTF.

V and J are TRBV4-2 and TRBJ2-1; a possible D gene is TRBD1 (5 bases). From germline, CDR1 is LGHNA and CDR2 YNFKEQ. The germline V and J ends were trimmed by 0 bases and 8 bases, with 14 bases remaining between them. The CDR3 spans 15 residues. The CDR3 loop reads CASSQERGRDHEQFF. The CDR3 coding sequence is TGTGCCAGCAGCCAAGAGCGTGGCAGGGATCATGAGCAGTTCTTC.

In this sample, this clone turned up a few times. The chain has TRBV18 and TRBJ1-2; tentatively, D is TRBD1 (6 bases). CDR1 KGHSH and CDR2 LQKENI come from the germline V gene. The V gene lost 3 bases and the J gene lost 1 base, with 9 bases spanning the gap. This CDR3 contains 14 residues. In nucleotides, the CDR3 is TGTGCCAGCTCACCGGAAGGGGGTAACTATGGCTACACCTTC. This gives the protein CASSPEGGNYGYTF. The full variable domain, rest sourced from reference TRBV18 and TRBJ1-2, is NAGVMQNPRHLVRRRGQEARLRCSPMKGHSHVYWYRQLPEEGLKFMVYLQKENIIDESGMPKERFSAEFPKEGPSILRIQQVVRGDSAAYFCASSPEGGNYGYTFGSGTRLTVV.

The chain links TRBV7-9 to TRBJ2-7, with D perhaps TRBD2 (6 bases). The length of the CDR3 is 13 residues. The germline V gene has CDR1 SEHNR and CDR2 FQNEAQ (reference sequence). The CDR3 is CSYEARGDGEQYF. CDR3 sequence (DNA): TGTTCCTACGAAGCGCGGGGCGATGGGGAGCAGTACTTC.

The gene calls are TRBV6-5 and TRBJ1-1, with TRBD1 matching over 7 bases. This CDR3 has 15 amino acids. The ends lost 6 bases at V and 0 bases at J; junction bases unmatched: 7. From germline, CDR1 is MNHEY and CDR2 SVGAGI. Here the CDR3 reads CASSRPTGLNTEAFF. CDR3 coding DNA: TGTGCCAGCAGCCGACCGACAGGGCTGAACACTGAAGCTTTCTTT.

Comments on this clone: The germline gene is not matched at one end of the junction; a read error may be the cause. The CDR3 here is CSSSPRDRANEKLFF. The DNA for the CDR3 is TGTTCCAGCAGCCCCCGGGACAGGGCTAATGAAAAACTGTTTTTT. The V gene is TRBV7-9, the J gene TRBJ1-4; 9 bases fit TRBD1. CDR3 length: 15 amino acids. Germline-derived CDR1 and CDR2 are SEHNR and FQNEAQ (reference sequence).

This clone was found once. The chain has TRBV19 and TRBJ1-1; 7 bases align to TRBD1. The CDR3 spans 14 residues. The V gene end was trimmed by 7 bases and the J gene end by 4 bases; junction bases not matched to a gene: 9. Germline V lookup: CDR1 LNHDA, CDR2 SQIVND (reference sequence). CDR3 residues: CASTRPGGSTEAFF. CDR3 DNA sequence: TGTGCCAGTACGCGGCCAGGGGGAAGCACTGAAGCTTTCTTT.

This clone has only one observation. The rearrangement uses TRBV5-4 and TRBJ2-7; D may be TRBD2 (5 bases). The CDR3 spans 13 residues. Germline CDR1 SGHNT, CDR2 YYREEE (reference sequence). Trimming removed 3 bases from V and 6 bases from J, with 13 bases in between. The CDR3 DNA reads TGTGCCAGCAGCTCGTCTGTACTAGGCGAGCAGTACTTC. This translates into CASSSSVLGEQYF. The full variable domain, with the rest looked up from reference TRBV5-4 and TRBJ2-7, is ETGVTQSPTHLIKTRGQQVTLRCSSQSGHNTVSWYQQALGQGPQFIFQYYREEENGRGNFPPRFSGLQFPNYSSELNVNALELDDSALYLCASSSSVLGEQYFGPGTRLTVT.

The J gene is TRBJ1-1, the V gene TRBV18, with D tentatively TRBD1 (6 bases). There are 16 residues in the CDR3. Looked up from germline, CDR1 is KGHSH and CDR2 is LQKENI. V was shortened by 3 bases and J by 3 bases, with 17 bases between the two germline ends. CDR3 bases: TGTGCCAGCTCACCTGGGTTCGCAGGGGTTTACACTGAAGCTTTCTTT. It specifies CASSPGFAGVYTEAFF.

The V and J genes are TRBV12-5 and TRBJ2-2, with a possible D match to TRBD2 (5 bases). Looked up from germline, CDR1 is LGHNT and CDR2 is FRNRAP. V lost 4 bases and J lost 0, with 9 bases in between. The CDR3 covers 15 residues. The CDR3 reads CASGWSGPNTGELFF. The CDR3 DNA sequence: TGTGCTAGTGGTTGGAGCGGACCGAACACCGGGGAGCTGTTTTTT.